Shown below are 3 T cell receptor beta chains from a single sample sequenced in a study of monozygotic twins with inflammatory bowel disease (dated by TCRdb to 2018 to 2020). Library preparation was by 5' RACE. Sequencer: Illumina HiSeq 2500. TCRdb reprocessed the reads; each CDR3 protein sequence makes one entry, and DNA is unavailable. For this sample, the table gives roughly 160,000 distinct CDR3 sequences. The top ten constitute approximately 7.4% of the sample. What was sequenced was blood. These receptors all stem from a human donor with ulcerative colitis or Crohn's disease, or a healthy co-twin of an affected twin (not recorded which).

The rearrangement joins TRBV30 to TRBJ1-2; TCRdb's D call, TRBD1, is unchecked because there is no DNA. The CDR3 is 17 residues long. Germline lookup yields CDR1 GTSNPN and CDR2 SVGIG (reference sequence). CDR3 protein: CAWTQGVRDSRVYGYTF.

The chain couples TRBV9 to TRBJ1-2. Looked up from germline, CDR1 is SGDLS and CDR2 is YYNGEE. The CDR3 sequence is 15 residues long. The CDR3 protein is CASSVGGLVNYGYTF.

The chain employs TRBV5-1 and TRBJ1-2; TCRdb calls TRBD1, which cannot be checked without DNA. The V gene's germline CDR1 is SGHRS and CDR2 YFSETQ. The CDR3 is made up of 15 amino acids. The CDR3 here is CASSGGTPPNYGYTF. Combining the CDR3 with reference TRBV5-1 and TRBJ1-2 gives the whole variable domain KAGVTQTPRYLIKTRGQQVTLSCSPISGHRSVSWYQQTPGQGLQFLFEYFSETQRNKGNFPGRFSGRQFSNSRSEMNVSTLELGDSALYLCASSGGTPPNYGYTFGSGTRLTVV.